The clone carrying this T cell receptor beta chain has ten or more counts. Germline values: CDR1 SGHVS, CDR2 FQNEAQ. The CDR3 loop spans 18 amino acids. V was trimmed by 5 bases and J by 0 bases, leaving 20 bases between them. The data originate from a study of T cells in Graves' hyperthyroidism and ophthalmopathy. Amplification targeted TCR beta CDR3 regions from RNA transcripts. An initial round of RT-PCR targeting the TCR CDR3 relied on the HTBI primer set. TCRdb reanalysed the multiplex PCR reads using MiXCR and keeps one entry per CDR3 protein. The sample contains roughly 560,000 distinct CDR3 sequences, over 12% of which appear only once. Exclusion of patients followed from uncontrolled infection, other autoimmune disease, pregnancy or lactation.

This clonotype was sampled from a woman in her forties with Graves' ophthalmopathy. The chain combines TRBV7-8 with TRBJ1-5; TRBD1 is a possible D gene (5 bases). Sequenced material: blood. Written as DNA, the CDR3 is TGTGCCAGCAGCCCGGGCGGATTACAGGTCTATAGCAATCAGCCCCAGCATTTT. Amino acid sequence: CASSPGGLQVYSNQPQHF. The variable domain in full, with the rest retrieved from reference TRBV7-8 and TRBJ1-5, is GAGVSQSPRYKVAKRGQDVALRCDPISGHVSLFWYQQALGQGPEFLTYFQNEAQLDKSGLPSDRFFAERPEGSVSTLKIQRTQQEDSAVYLCASSPGGLQVYSNQPQHFGDGTRLSIL.